This T cell receptor beta chain originates from a study of blood T cell repertoires in COVID-19. Looking at the study overall: The origin of the acute and convalescent COVID-19 samples was the United States, Italy and Spain. The analysed material was cDNA or gDNA that came from T cells, B-cell-depleted T cells, or PBMCs.

CDR1 MNHEY and CDR2 SVGEGT come from the germline V gene. After removal of 7 bases from V and 5 bases from J, the junction contained 10 bases not matched to a gene. CDR3 size: 15 residues. In the source study's methods: Amplification with reference gene primers provided the estimates of nucleated cell counts. Repertoires were generated with immunoSEQ multiplex PCR, while TCRdb's copy carries only in-frame clones and drops some. V, J and clone size derive from that table, while D and trimming were established from the DNA sequence. The sample holds approximately 88,000 clones, under 90% seen once. The chain has TRBV6-2 or TRBV6-3 and TRBJ2-1, with 8 bases that match TRBD2. Material for sequencing was peripheral blood. This sequence was found in a woman between 65 and 79 years old with acute or convalescent COVID-19. The CDR3 loop is CASTPLGREDNEQFF. The CDR3 coding sequence is TGTGCCAGCACCCCACTGGGGCGGGAGGACAATGAGCAGTTCTTC.